Each of the 19 T cell receptor beta chains below was sequenced from the same sample in a study of blood T cell repertoires in COVID-19. TCRdb's copy holds only in-frame clones and misses some; the assay was immunoSEQ multiplex PCR. There are 200,000 to 300,000 clones in the sample; over 80% occur only once, and roughly 3.3% lies in the top ten. Sample: peripheral blood. These receptors came from a woman aged 40 to 49 with acute or convalescent COVID-19.

This chain joins TRBV10-1 and TRBJ2-3; 11 nucleotides line up with TRBD2. This CDR3 region has 15 residues. After removal of 9 bases from V and 3 bases from J, the junction contained 8 bases not matched to a gene. Germline CDR1 reads WNHNN; CDR2 reads SYGVQD (reference sequence). The chain's CDR3 is CASSERLAGTDTQYF. The CDR3 DNA reads TGCGCCAGTTCGGAGAGACTAGCGGGGACAGATACGCAGTATTTT.

The chain couples TRBV14 to TRBJ1-4, with a weak D call TRBD1 (6 bases). The CDR3 extends over 14 amino acids. CDR1 is SGHDN, CDR2 FVKESK, per germline. Trimming pared 1 base from V and 6 bases from J, leaving 9 bases between. The CDR3 reads CASSQARGYEKLFF. CDR3 DNA sequence: TGTGCCAGCAGCCAAGCCAGGGGCTATGAAAAACTGTTTTTT.

The chain combines TRBV19 with TRBJ1-6; D may be TRBD1 (5 bases). The germline V gene has CDR1 LNHDA and CDR2 SQIVND (reference sequence). Trimming removed 3 bases at V and 7 bases at J, with 10 bases between. The CDR3 sequence is 14 residues long. CDR3 amino acids: CASSIQGRNSPLHF. CDR3 bases: TGTGCCAGTAGTATTCAGGGAAGGAATTCACCCCTCCACTTT.

This rearrangement joins TRBV5-6 to TRBJ1-2, with TRBD1 matching 8 bases. Trimming took 4 bases from V and 6 from J; bases not matched to a gene: 8. The CDR3 is made up of 14 amino acids. Germline loops: CDR1 SGHDT, CDR2 YYEEEE. The CDR3 region has the DNA TGTGCCAGCAGCACCCCGACAGGGGTCAATGGCTACACCTTC. It encodes CASSTPTGVNGYTF. Based on the CDR3 plus reference TRBV5-6 and TRBJ1-2, the full variable domain is DAGVTQSPTHLIKTRGQQVTLRCSPKSGHDTVSWYQQALGQGPQFIFQYYEEEERQRGNFPDRFSGHQFPNYSSELNVNALLLGDSALYLCASSTPTGVNGYTFGSGTRLTVV.

The chain links TRBV9 to TRBJ1-1; 11 bases are a match to TRBD1. The CDR3 runs to 15 residues. CDR1 SGDLS and CDR2 YYNGEE come from the germline V gene. The V segment lost 4 bases and the J segment 2 bases; nucleotides outside the gene matches: 4. The CDR3 protein is CASSTWTGGNTEAFF. DNA for the CDR3: TGTGCCAGCAGCACTTGGACAGGGGGCAACACTGAAGCTTTCTTT.

CDR3 in DNA: TGTGCCAGCAGTTCGGGAATTGCTCCTTCACCCCTCCACTTT. As protein: CASSSGIAPSPLHF. The chain recombines TRBV27 with TRBJ1-6; no definite D call. This CDR3 comprises 14 residues. V was shortened by 4 bases and J by 9 bases, with 13 bases between the two germline ends. CDR1 is MNHEY, CDR2 SMNVEV, per germline (reference sequence).

This chain connects TRBV5-4 to TRBJ2-1; D gene ambiguous. This CDR3 has 15 residues. Germline V gives CDR1 SGHNT, CDR2 YYREEE (reference sequence). The V end was cut by 4 bases, the J end by 0 bases, with 11 bases between. DNA for the CDR3: TGTGCCAGCAGCCAAGAAGACAACTCCTACAATGAGCAGTTCTTC. Its translation: CASSQEDNSYNEQFF.

A single count supports this clone. Other DNA sequences in this sample translate to the same CDR3. This chain joins TRBV7-9 and TRBJ1-4; D is perhaps TRBD1 (6 bases). Germline CDR1 reads SEHNR; CDR2 reads FQNEAQ (reference sequence). Trimming removed 5 bases from V and 2 bases from J, with 9 bases in between. This CDR3 is 14 amino acids long. The CDR3 coding sequence is TGTGCCAGCAGCCTCGGACAGACTAATGAAAAACTGTTTTTT. This translates into CASSLGQTNEKLFF.

This clone showed up just once. V gene TRBV5-8 combines with J gene TRBJ2-5; 7 bases are shared with TRBD2. V lost 3 bases to trimming and J lost 2 bases; unmatched junction nucleotides: 7. CDR1 and CDR2 (germline): SGHTS, YDEGEE. The CDR3 is 15 amino acids. CDR3 sequence: CASSSREGRQETQYF. In DNA, the CDR3 is TGTGCCAGCAGCTCCAGGGAGGGAAGGCAAGAGACCCAGTACTTC.

The CDR3 loop is CASSVGSQTGGTDTQYF. CDR3 in DNA: TGTGCCAGCAGCGTAGGGAGTCAAACGGGGGGCACAGATACGCAGTATTTT. The chain couples TRBV9 to TRBJ2-3; D perhaps matches TRBD2 (6 bases). Trimming cost V 0 bases and J 1 base, with 15 bases left between them. This CDR3 spans 17 amino acids. Per germline, CDR1 SGDLS and CDR2 YYNGEE.

The rearrangement links TRBV5-1 to TRBJ1-1, with D possibly being TRBD1 (6 bases). The germline CDR1 and CDR2 sequences are SGHRS and YFSETQ. The V end lost 3 bases, the J end lost 0 bases, and 12 bases lay between the germline ends. This CDR3 contains 15 residues. The CDR3 region is CASSWPDRMNTEAFF. CDR3 bases: TGCGCCAGCAGCTGGCCTGACAGGATGAACACTGAAGCTTTCTTT.

V and J are TRBV3-1 (or the pseudogene TRBV3-2) and TRBJ1-3; 8 bases are shared with TRBD1. Trimming took 1 base from V and 4 from J; bases not matched to a gene: 6. Germline CDR1 LGHDT, CDR2 YNNKEL (reference sequence). This CDR3 has 16 amino acids. The CDR3 region is CASSQGVQGAGNTIYF. The CDR3, as DNA: TGTGCCAGCAGCCAAGGAGTGCAGGGGGCCGGAAACACCATATATTTT.

This clone was picked up one time. The chain is built from TRBV19 and TRBJ1-1; 11 bases are shared with TRBD1. This CDR3 contains 14 residues. After removal of 6 bases from V and 5 bases from J, the junction contained 5 bases not matched to a gene. CDR1 is LNHDA, CDR2 SQIVND, per germline (reference sequence). CDR3 residues: CASRDRGPGTEAFF. CDR3 DNA: TGTGCCAGTAGGGACAGGGGGCCGGGAACTGAAGCTTTCTTT.

CDR3 protein: CASTPLKTSGGHEQFF. The CDR3 DNA reads TGCGCCAGCACTCCGCTCAAGACTAGCGGGGGTCATGAGCAGTTCTTC. The gene calls are TRBV5-1 and TRBJ2-1; 12 nucleotides agree with TRBD2. Germline lookup yields CDR1 SGHRS and CDR2 YFSETQ. This CDR3 has 16 residues. Trimming took 6 bases from V and 8 from J; bases not matched to a gene: 12. Full variable domain (rest looked up from reference TRBV5-1 and TRBJ2-1): KAGVTQTPRYLIKTRGQQVTLSCSPISGHRSVSWYQQTPGQGLQFLFEYFSETQRNKGNFPGRFSGRQFSNSRSEMNVSTLELGDSALYLCASTPLKTSGGHEQFFGPGTRLTVL.

The rearrangement joins TRBV3-1 (or the pseudogene TRBV3-2) to TRBJ2-7; 7 nucleotides align to TRBD2. The CDR3 totals 15 residues. The trim removed 0 bases at V and 2 bases at J, leaving 4 bases unmatched. CDR1 and CDR2 (germline): LGHDT, YNNKEL (reference sequence). This chain's CDR3 is CASSQEPGRTYEQYV. The CDR3 DNA reads TGTGCCAGCAGCCAAGAACCCGGGAGGACCTACGAGCAGTACGTC.

The rearrangement uses TRBV5-1 and TRBJ2-2, with D possibly being TRBD1 (5 bases). The CDR3 contains 15 residues. The germline gives CDR1 SGHRS, CDR2 YFSETQ. V was cut by 7 bases and J by 0 bases, with 13 bases left in between. CDR3: CASGHSRSNTGELFF. The CDR3 region has the DNA TGCGCCAGCGGACACTCGCGATCGAACACCGGGGAGCTGTTTTTT.

The chain links TRBV5-8 to TRBJ1-6, with 9 positions matching TRBD1. The CDR3 is made up of 18 amino acids. The V segment lost 3 bases and the J segment 1 base; nucleotides outside the gene matches: 8. Germline values: CDR1 SGHTS, CDR2 YDEGEE. CDR3 region: CASSSRGTGSSYNSPLHF. Written as DNA, the CDR3 is TGTGCCAGCAGCTCCCGAGGGACAGGGTCGTCCTATAATTCACCCCTCCACTTT.

The rearrangement uses TRBV2 and TRBJ2-5, with a weak D call TRBD1 (6 bases). This CDR3 comprises 13 residues. Trimming left V 6 bases short and J 3 bases short, with 11 bases between. The germline V gene encodes CDR1 SNHLY and CDR2 FYNNEI. In nucleotides, the CDR3 is TGTGCCAGCAGGGACCCAGGGGAAGAGACCCAGTACTTC. Translating it yields CASRDPGEETQYF. Using reference TRBV2 and TRBJ2-5 for the parts outside the CDR3, the full variable domain is EPEVTQTPSHQVTQMGQEVILRCVPISNHLYFYWYRQILGQKVEFLVSFYNNEISEKSEIFDDQFSVERPDGSNFTLKIRSTKLEDSAMYFCASRDPGEETQYFGPGTRLLVL.

The chain joins TRBV19 to TRBJ2-7, with D perhaps TRBD1 (6 bases). Trimming took off 0 bases at V and 5 bases at J, with 11 bases between the two ends. Per germline, CDR1 LNHDA and CDR2 SQIVND (reference sequence). The CDR3 totals 14 residues. The CDR3 nucleotides read TGTGCCAGTAGTATAGATGCAGGGGCGGACGAGCAGTACGTC. It translates to CASSIDAGADEQYV.